This TCR beta chain was profiled in a study of cytomegalovirus exposure and HLA in healthy donors. With 5 bases clipped from V and 6 bases from J, the junction kept 12 bases outside the gene matches. Germline V gene lookup returns CDR1 SGHTA and CDR2 FQGTGA. The CDR3 is made up of 16 amino acids. The PCR made use of 60 Vbeta and 13 Jbeta primers. TCRdb's table, derived via immunoSEQ multiplex PCR, lists solely in-frame clones and lacks some. Of around 280,000 clones listed, roughly 89% are singletons. The sample taken for sequencing was PBMCs. The sequence was obtained from a woman younger than 35 in good health and CMV-seronegative. The chain joins TRBV7-3 to TRBJ2-3; 9 bases fit TRBD2. The CDR3 DNA reads TGTGCCAGCAGCCCGGGACCGCGGGGGGGCTCGGATACGCAGTATTTT. It codes for CASSPGPRGGSDTQYF.